This T cell receptor beta chain was recovered during a study of identical twins. With 10 bases removed from V and 6 bases from J, the gap between germline ends came to 12 bases. The CDR3 consists of 12 residues. The germline V gene has CDR1 ENHRY and CDR2 SYGVKD. Via MiXCR, TCRdb re-called the 5' RACE reads, giving one row per CDR3 protein. This table holds approximately 490,000 distinct CDR3 sequences, approximately 20% found once. These sequences were also reported in another study, on yellow fever vaccine responses in identical twins.

Sequences were obtained from CD4+ T cells sorted from blood. V is TRBV10-3 and J is TRBJ2-2; D gene unclear. The source is a woman aged 18-30 years in good health. Here the CDR3 reads CATGHTPGELFF. Here the CDR3 DNA reads TGTGCCACGGGCCATACGCCCGGGGAGCTGTTTTTT.